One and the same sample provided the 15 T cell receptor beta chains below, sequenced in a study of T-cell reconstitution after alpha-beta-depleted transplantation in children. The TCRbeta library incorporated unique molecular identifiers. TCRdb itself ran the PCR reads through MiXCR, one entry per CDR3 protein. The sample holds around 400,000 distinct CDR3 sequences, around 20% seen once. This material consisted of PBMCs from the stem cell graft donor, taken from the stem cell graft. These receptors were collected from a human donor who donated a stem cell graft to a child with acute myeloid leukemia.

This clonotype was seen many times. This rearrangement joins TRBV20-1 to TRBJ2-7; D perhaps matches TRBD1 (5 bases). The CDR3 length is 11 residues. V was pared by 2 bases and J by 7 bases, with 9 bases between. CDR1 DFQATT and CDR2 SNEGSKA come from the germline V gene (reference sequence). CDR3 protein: CSARQGGEQYF. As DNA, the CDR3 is TGCAGTGCTAGACAGGGCGGAGAGCAGTACTTC.

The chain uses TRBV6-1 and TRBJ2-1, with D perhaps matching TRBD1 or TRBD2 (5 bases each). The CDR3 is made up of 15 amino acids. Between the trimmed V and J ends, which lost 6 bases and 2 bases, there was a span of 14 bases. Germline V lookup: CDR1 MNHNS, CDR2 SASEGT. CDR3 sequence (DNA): TGTGCCAGCAGCAGAATACGGGGCGCCTACAATGAGCAGTTCTTC. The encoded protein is CASSRIRGAYNEQFF.

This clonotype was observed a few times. Here the CDR3 reads CASKERSSRNEKLFF. The DNA for the CDR3 is TGCGCCAGCAAGGAAAGAAGCAGCCGAAATGAAAAACTGTTTTTT. The chain couples TRBV5-1 to TRBJ1-4; unclear D gene. V shed 6 bases and J shed 5 bases, with 17 bases lying between them. The CDR3 is 15 residues long. The germline V gene has CDR1 SGHRS and CDR2 YFSETQ.

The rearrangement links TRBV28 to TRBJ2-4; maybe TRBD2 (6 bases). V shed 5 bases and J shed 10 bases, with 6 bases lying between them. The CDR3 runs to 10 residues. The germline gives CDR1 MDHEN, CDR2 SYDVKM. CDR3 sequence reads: CASSGRIQYF. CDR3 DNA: TGTGCCAGCAGTGGGAGGATTCAGTACTTC.

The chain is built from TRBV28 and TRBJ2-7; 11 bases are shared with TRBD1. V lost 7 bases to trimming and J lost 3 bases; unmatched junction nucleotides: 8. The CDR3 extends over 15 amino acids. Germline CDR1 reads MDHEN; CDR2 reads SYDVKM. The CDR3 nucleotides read TGTGCCAGCACCCCCGTCGGGACAGGGGGCTACGAGCAGTACTTC. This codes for CASTPVGTGGYEQYF.

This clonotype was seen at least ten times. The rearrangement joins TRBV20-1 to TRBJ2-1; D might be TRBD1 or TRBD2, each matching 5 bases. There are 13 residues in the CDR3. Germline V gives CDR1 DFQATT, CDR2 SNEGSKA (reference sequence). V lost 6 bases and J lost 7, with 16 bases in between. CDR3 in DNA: TGCAGTGCACTAGGCCTCAGGGTAAATGAGCAGTTCTTC. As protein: CSALGLRVNEQFF.

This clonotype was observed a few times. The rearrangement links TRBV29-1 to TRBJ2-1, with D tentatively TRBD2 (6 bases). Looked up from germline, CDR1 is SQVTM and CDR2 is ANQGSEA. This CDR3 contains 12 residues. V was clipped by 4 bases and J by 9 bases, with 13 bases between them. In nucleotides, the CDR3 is TGCAGCGTTGTCGGGGGTTCGGGTGAGCAGTTCTTC. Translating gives CSVVGGSGEQFF.

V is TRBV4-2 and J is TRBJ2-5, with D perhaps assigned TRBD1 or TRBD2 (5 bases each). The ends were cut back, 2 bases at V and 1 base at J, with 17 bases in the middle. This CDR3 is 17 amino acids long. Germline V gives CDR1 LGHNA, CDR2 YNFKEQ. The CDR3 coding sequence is TGTGCCAGCAGCCAAATCCCCGCCAGGGACCCCCAAGAGACCCAGTACTTC. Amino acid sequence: CASSQIPARDPQETQYF.

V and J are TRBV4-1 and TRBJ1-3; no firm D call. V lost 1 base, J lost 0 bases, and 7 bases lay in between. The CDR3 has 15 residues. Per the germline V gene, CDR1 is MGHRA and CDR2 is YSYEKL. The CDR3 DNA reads TGCGCCAGCAGCCAAGGGCGAAGCTCTGGAAACACCATATATTTT. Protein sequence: CASSQGRSSGNTIYF.

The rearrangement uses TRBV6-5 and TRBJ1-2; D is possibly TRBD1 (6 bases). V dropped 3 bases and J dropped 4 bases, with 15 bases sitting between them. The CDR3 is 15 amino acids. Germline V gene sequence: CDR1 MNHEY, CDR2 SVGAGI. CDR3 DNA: TGTGCCAGCAGTTATAGGGGGGGTAGGGGCTATGGCTACACCTTC. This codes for CASSYRGGRGYGYTF.

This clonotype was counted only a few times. The chain's CDR3 is CASSLDRLTDTQYF. CDR3 DNA: TGTGCCAGCAGCCTGGACAGACTCACGGATACGCAGTATTTT. The chain employs TRBV6-5 and TRBJ2-3, with D perhaps matching TRBD1 (6 bases). V dropped 6 bases and J dropped 6 bases, with 16 bases sitting between them. The CDR3 is made up of 14 amino acids. Germline assignment: CDR1 MNHEY and CDR2 SVGAGI.

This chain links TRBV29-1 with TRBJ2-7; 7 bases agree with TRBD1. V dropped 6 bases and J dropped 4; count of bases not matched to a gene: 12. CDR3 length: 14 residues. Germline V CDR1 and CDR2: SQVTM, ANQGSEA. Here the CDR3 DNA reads TGCAGCGTCAAGAGGGGGCTGACAGGATACGAGCAGTACTTC. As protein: CSVKRGLTGYEQYF.

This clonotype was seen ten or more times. The CDR3: CATVNPGQGYEQYF. The DNA for the CDR3 is TGTGCCACCGTAAACCCGGGACAGGGCTACGAGCAGTACTTC. This rearrangement joins TRBV10-3 to TRBJ2-7, with 9 nucleotides matching TRBD1. V lost 10 bases, J lost 3 bases, and 10 bases stayed unmatched. CDR3 size: 14 residues. From germline, CDR1 is ENHRY and CDR2 SYGVKD.

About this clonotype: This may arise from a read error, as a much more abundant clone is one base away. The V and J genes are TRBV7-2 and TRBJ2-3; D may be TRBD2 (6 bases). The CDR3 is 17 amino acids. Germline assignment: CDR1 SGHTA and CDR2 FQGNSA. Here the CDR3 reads CASSLVVPAGSTDTLYF. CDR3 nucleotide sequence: TGTGCCAGCAGCTTAGTAGTTCCAGCGGGCAGCACAGATACGCTGTATTTT.

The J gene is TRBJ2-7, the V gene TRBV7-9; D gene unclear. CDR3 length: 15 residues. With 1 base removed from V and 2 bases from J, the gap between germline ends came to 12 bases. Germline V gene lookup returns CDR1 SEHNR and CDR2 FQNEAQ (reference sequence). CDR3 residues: CASSLDVAGTYEQYF. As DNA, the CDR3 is TGTGCCAGCAGCTTAGACGTAGCAGGCACCTACGAGCAGTACTTC.